One and the same sample provided the 26 T cell receptor beta chains below, sequenced in a study of Ad26.COV2.S vaccination and SARS-CoV-2 variants. TCRdb's table, derived via immunoSEQ multiplex PCR, lists solely in-frame clones and lacks some. The profile shows roughly 700,000 clones, around 90% of them singletons. The sample's treatment: some 20 received Ad26.COV2.S at low or high dose, single or two shots; 5 received placebo; per-sample allocation not given. It was on day 63 after the first vaccine or placebo injection that samples were taken. The sample in question was peripheral blood, obtained in a trial of Ad26.COV2.S vaccine versus placebo. Receptors were obtained from a person between 18 and 60 years old who received the Ad26.COV2.S COVID-19 vaccine or a placebo.

The rearrangement links TRBV4-1 to TRBJ2-5; D may correspond to TRBD1 or TRBD2 (6 bases each). The CDR3 totals 16 residues. The ends were cut back, 1 base at V and 5 bases at J, with 17 bases in the middle. The germline gives CDR1 MGHRA, CDR2 YSYEKL. CDR3 amino acids: CASSQVRGPGGETQYF. The DNA for the CDR3 is TGCGCCAGCAGCCAAGTCCGCGGGCCCGGGGGCGAGACCCAGTACTTC.

The genes are TRBV2 and TRBJ1-6; D is unclear. This CDR3 contains 16 residues. Germline assignment: CDR1 SNHLY and CDR2 FYNNEI. The V end was cut by 2 bases, the J end by 1 base, with 9 bases between. The chain's CDR3 is CASSENGVSYNSPLHF. CDR3 nucleotide sequence: TGTGCCAGCAGTGAAAATGGGGTATCCTATAATTCACCCCTCCACTTT.

This rearrangement joins TRBV27 to TRBJ2-2; maybe TRBD2 (6 bases). Deletions cut 3 bases from V and 6 bases from J, with 17 bases between. The CDR3 has 16 residues. The germline V gene encodes CDR1 MNHEY and CDR2 SMNVEV (reference sequence). CDR3 amino acids: CASSLNVVGGSGELFF. In nucleotides, the CDR3 is TGTGCCAGCAGTTTGAATGTGGTGGGAGGCTCCGGGGAGCTGTTTTTT.

This chain uses TRBV7-2 with TRBJ2-3; D ambiguous. CDR3 length: 12 residues. Germline V gene data show CDR1 as SGHTA and CDR2 as FQGNSA. V lost 5 bases to trimming and J lost 9 bases, with 12 bases between them. Written as DNA, the CDR3 is TGTGCCAGCAGCCCCACAGAGAGCACGCAGTATTTT. This encodes CASSPTESTQYF.

The chain combines TRBV14 with TRBJ2-5; D remains unclear. CDR3 length: 16 amino acids. V was trimmed by 1 base and J by 2 bases, leaving 14 bases between them. The germline V gene encodes CDR1 SGHDN and CDR2 FVKESK. CDR3 DNA: TGTGCCAGCAGCCAAGTTTGGGCAGGCGGACAAGAGACCCAGTACTTC. Amino acids: CASSQVWAGGQETQYF.

Comment on this clone: The sample contains more than one DNA sequence encoding this CDR3. The chain carries TRBV3-1 (or the pseudogene TRBV3-2) and TRBJ1-1, with D unresolved. Trimming took off 5 bases at V and 3 bases at J, with 10 bases between the two ends. The CDR3 is 13 residues long. CDR1 and CDR2 from the germline V gene are LGHDT and YNNKEL (reference sequence). DNA for the CDR3: TGTGCCAGCAGCAGGGAGAGGGACACTGAAGCTTTCTTT. This codes for CASSRERDTEAFF.

The V call is TRBV21-1, the J call TRBJ1-1. TRBV21-1 is noted as a pseudogene. This CDR3 comprises 12 residues. CDR3 loop: CASSKGRSEAFF. CDR3 nucleotide sequence: TGTGCCAGCAGCAAAGGACGCAGTGAAGCTTTCTTT.

This rearrangement joins TRBV2 to TRBJ1-4; D not resolved. Germline V lookup: CDR1 SNHLY, CDR2 FYNNEI. V lost 4 bases to trimming and J lost 8 bases, with 11 bases between them. This CDR3 region has 13 residues. The CDR3 loop reads CASSVSVYEKLFF. CDR3 sequence (DNA): TGTGCCAGCAGTGTCTCAGTATACGAAAAACTGTTTTTT.

The chain combines TRBV27 with TRBJ2-3; tentative D call: TRBD2 (5 bases). Germline V gene lookup returns CDR1 MNHEY and CDR2 SMNVEV (reference sequence). The CDR3 loop spans 16 amino acids. Trimming removed 3 bases at V and 0 bases at J, with 13 bases between. The CDR3 loop is CASSFRGQLSTDTQYF. The CDR3 region has the DNA TGTGCCAGCAGTTTCCGCGGGCAGCTTAGCACAGATACGCAGTATTTT.

The chain has TRBV7-9 and TRBJ2-5; TRBD2 agrees at 9 bases. Germline CDR1 SEHNR, CDR2 FQNEAQ (reference sequence). V was clipped by 5 bases and J by 2 bases; unmatched bases: 6. This CDR3 comprises 15 residues. The CDR3 sequence is CASSAWAGGQETQYF. The CDR3 DNA reads as TGTGCCAGCAGCGCCTGGGCGGGGGGGCAAGAGACCCAGTACTTC.

This chain joins TRBV12-3 or TRBV12-4 and TRBJ1-2, with D possibly being TRBD1 (6 bases). Trimming pared 6 bases from V and 8 bases from J, leaving 16 bases between. The CDR3 extends over 13 amino acids. The CDR3 DNA is TGTGCCAGCAGGGCACAGGGAGACGAGGGCTACACCTTC. Protein sequence: CASRAQGDEGYTF.

This chain connects TRBV29-1 to TRBJ2-1; D may be TRBD1 (6 bases). Between the trimmed V and J ends, which lost 3 bases and 1 base, there was a span of 10 bases. CDR1 and CDR2 from the germline V gene are SQVTM and ANQGSEA. CDR3 length equals 14 residues. CDR3 region: CSVDHRASYNEQFF. CDR3 sequence (DNA): TGCAGCGTTGACCACAGGGCATCCTACAATGAGCAGTTCTTC.

V and J are TRBV21-1 and TRBJ2-5; the DNA was not compared with TRBD1, the D call given in the table. TRBV21-1 is listed as a pseudogene. The CDR3 runs to 17 residues. Here the CDR3 reads CASSKGATSFRGRAQYF. The CDR3 bases are TGTGCCAGCAGCAAAGGGGCCACGAGCTTCAGGGGAAGGGCCCAGTACTTC.

The V and J genes are TRBV19 and TRBJ1-5; maybe TRBD1 (6 bases). The CDR3 sequence is 17 residues long. Germline V CDR1 and CDR2: LNHDA, SQIVND (reference sequence). V lost 5 bases to trimming and J lost 1 base, with 18 bases between them. The chain's CDR3 is CASSPSRGARSNQPQHF. The DNA of the CDR3 is TGTGCCAGTAGTCCCTCGAGGGGGGCGCGGAGCAATCAGCCCCAGCATTTT.

This clone showed up just a few times. The V call is TRBV3-1 (or the pseudogene TRBV3-2), the J call TRBJ1-2; D is perhaps TRBD1 (5 bases). The V end lost 6 bases, the J end lost 7 bases, and 12 bases lay between the germline ends. The CDR3 length is 12 residues. Germline CDR1 LGHDT, CDR2 YNNKEL (reference sequence). DNA of the CDR3: TGTGCCAGCAGTCCAGGGTTTATTGGCTACACCTTC. This sequence encodes CASSPGFIGYTF.

V usage is TRBV5-5 and J usage is TRBJ2-5, with a tentative D call TRBD2 (7 bases). Trimming cost V 3 bases and J 5 bases, with 23 bases left between them. The CDR3 consists of 17 residues. CDR1 and CDR2 from the germline V gene are SGHKS and YYEKEE (reference sequence). CDR3 protein: CASSSQLGGGPSETQYF. As DNA, the CDR3 is TGTGCCAGCAGCTCCCAACTTGGGGGGGGGCCCTCGGAGACCCAGTACTTC.

The gene calls are TRBV11-1 and TRBJ2-6; D possibly corresponds to TRBD2 (7 bases). The CDR3 length is 15 residues. Germline V gene sequence: CDR1 SGHAT, CDR2 FQDESV (reference sequence). V was trimmed by 6 bases and J by 2 bases, leaving 11 bases between them. CDR3 DNA sequence: TGTGCCAGCAGTCGAGGGGGGGCTGGGGCCAACGTCCTGACTTTC. Protein product: CASSRGGAGANVLTF. Looking up the rest from reference TRBV11-1 and TRBJ2-6 gives the full variable domain: EAEVAQSPRYKITEKSQAVAFWCDPISGHATLYWYRQILGQGPELLVQFQDESVVDDSQLPKDRFSAERLKGVDSTLKIQPAELGDSAMYLCASSRGGAGANVLTFGAGSRLTVL.

The chain carries TRBV2 and TRBJ2-5; TRBD2 matches at 10 bases. The CDR3 runs 17 residues. V trimming: 6 bases; J trimming: 5 bases; junction bases outside the gene matches: 15. Germline V gives CDR1 SNHLY, CDR2 FYNNEI. In DNA form, the CDR3 reads TGTGCCAGCAGCTTAAACCCCCTCACTAGCGGGATTGAGACCCAGTACTTC. Translated: CASSLNPLTSGIETQYF.

The chain employs TRBV5-1 and TRBJ2-7, with D tentatively TRBD2 (5 bases). V shed 2 bases and J shed 6 bases, with 9 bases lying between them. Germline CDR1 SGHRS, CDR2 YFSETQ. The CDR3 runs 12 residues. CDR3 nucleotide sequence: TGCGCCAGCAGCTTCGGGGTTGGCGAGCAGTACTTC. This translates into CASSFGVGEQYF.

The chain recombines TRBV6-5 with TRBJ2-7; perhaps TRBD2 as D (5 bases). The CDR3 is 12 amino acids. Trimming removed 8 bases from V and 6 bases from J, with 14 bases in between. Germline CDR1 MNHEY, CDR2 SVGAGI. The CDR3 sequence: CASPDRRFEQYF. The CDR3 DNA reads TGTGCCAGCCCTGACCGGAGGTTCGAGCAGTACTTC.

The J gene is TRBJ2-3, the V gene TRBV7-2; 7 positions agree with TRBD2. This CDR3 spans 16 amino acids. With 2 bases clipped from V and 1 base from J, the junction kept 6 bases outside the gene matches. From germline, CDR1 is SGHTA and CDR2 FQGNSA. For the CDR3, the DNA is TGTGCCAGCAGCTTAAACCTAGCGGCACGCACAGATACGCAGTATTTT. It specifies CASSLNLAARTDTQYF.

CDR3 in amino acids: CATSDWGNSSYNEQFF. For the CDR3, the DNA is TGTGCCACCAGTGATTGGGGCAATAGCTCCTACAATGAGCAGTTCTTC. This sequence joins TRBV24-1 and TRBJ2-1; maybe TRBD1 (5 bases). Germline CDR1 is KGHDR and CDR2 is SFDVKD. There are 16 residues in the CDR3. V shed 2 bases and J shed 0 bases, with 10 bases lying between them.

The rearrangement links TRBV9 to TRBJ2-6, with D unclear. The CDR3 consists of 16 residues. The germline V gene has CDR1 SGDLS and CDR2 YYNGEE. The V and J ends lost 0 bases and 0 bases respectively, with 7 bases between them. The CDR3 DNA reads TGTGCCAGCAGCGTAGGATGGAGCTCTGGGGCCAACGTCCTGACTTTC. Residues: CASSVGWSSGANVLTF. The entire variable domain, with the rest obtained from reference TRBV9 and TRBJ2-6, is as follows: DSGVTQTPKHLITATGQRVTLRCSPRSGDLSVYWYQQSLDQGLQFLIQYYNGEERAKGNILERFSAQQFPDLHSELNLSSLELGDSALYFCASSVGWSSGANVLTFGAGSRLTVL.

V is TRBV5-1 and J is TRBJ2-2; 9 positions agree with TRBD1. Germline V CDR1 and CDR2: SGHRS, YFSETQ. V trimming: 4 bases; J trimming: 6 bases; junction bases outside the gene matches: 7. CDR3 length: 15 residues. Here the CDR3 DNA reads TGCGCCAGCAGCCCCGGGACAGGGAAACCCGGGGAGCTGTTTTTT. This translates into CASSPGTGKPGELFF.

The chain joins TRBV30 to TRBJ1-4; tentative D call: TRBD1 (5 bases). Trimming shortened V by 5 bases and J by 0 bases, and 10 bases separated the two germline ends. Germline values: CDR1 GTSNPN, CDR2 SVGIG (reference sequence). This CDR3 is 14 amino acids long. CDR3 in amino acids: CAWWGGATNEKLFF. For the CDR3, the DNA is TGTGCCTGGTGGGGGGGTGCAACTAATGAAAAACTGTTTTTT. The whole variable domain, filled in from reference TRBV30 and TRBJ1-4, reads SQTIHQWPATLVQPVGSPLSLECTVEGTSNPNLYWYRQAAGRGLQLLFYSVGIGQISSEVPQNLSASRPQDRQFILSSKKLLLSDSGFYLCAWWGGATNEKLFFGSGTQLSVL.

This chain links TRBV3-1 (or the pseudogene TRBV3-2) with TRBJ2-7; D is unresolved. The V gene's germline CDR1 is LGHDT and CDR2 YNNKEL (reference sequence). V dropped 0 bases and J dropped 4 bases, with 13 bases sitting between them. The CDR3 has 15 residues. Here the CDR3 reads CASSQDAADLYEQYF. CDR3 bases: TGTGCCAGCAGCCAAGATGCGGCAGACCTATACGAGCAGTACTTC.